The 11 T cell receptor beta chains below all came from one sample that was sequenced in a study of blood T cell repertoires in COVID-19 (TCRdb year 2020). Libraries were constructed by the immunoSEQ multiplex PCR assay. Here the immuneACCESS table is served through TCRdb, limited to in-frame sequences with V and J called. Missing clones are a known gap in these copies; in checked studies unresolved V genes cover under half, and the rest lacks a known reason. The sample yields about 140,000 clones; approximately 84% were counted once. The ten largest clones capture more than 3.5% of the sample. The sample was peripheral blood. Receptor source: a woman in her sixties or seventies with acute or convalescent COVID-19.

The V gene is TRBV7-6, the J gene TRBJ2-2; TRBD2 matches at 7 bases. The CDR3 has 16 amino acids. CDR1 and CDR2 from the germline V gene are SGHVS and FNYEAQ. V dropped 5 bases and J dropped 0; count of bases not matched to a gene: 6. The CDR3 DNA follows: TGTGCCAGCAGCCGAGGACTAGATCCGAACACCGGGGAGCTGTTTTTT. This sequence encodes CASSRGLDPNTGELFF.

The chain recombines TRBV27 with TRBJ1-5, with D perhaps matching TRBD1 (6 bases). V was pared by 1 base and J by 7 bases, with 14 bases between. The CDR3 has 15 amino acids. CDR1 MNHEY and CDR2 SMNVEV come from the germline V gene (reference sequence). CDR3 DNA: TGTGCCAGCAGTTTATACGGCAGGGGTGGCCAGCCCCAGCATTTT. This encodes CASSLYGRGGQPQHF.

The gene calls are TRBV7-2 and TRBJ1-1; perhaps TRBD1 as D (5 bases). Germline V gene data show CDR1 as SGHTA and CDR2 as FQGNSA. This CDR3 is 14 amino acids long. V was pared by 4 bases and J by 1 base, with 10 bases between. In nucleotides, the CDR3 is TGTGCCAGCAGCTCAGGGCCCCGGAACACTGAAGCTTTCTTT. This codes for CASSSGPRNTEAFF. The whole variable domain, remainder taken from reference TRBV7-2 and TRBJ1-1, is GAGVSQSPSNKVTEKGKDVELRCDPISGHTALYWYRQSLGQGLEFLIYFQGNSAPDKSGLPSDRFSAERTGGSVSTLTIQRTQQEDSAVYLCASSSGPRNTEAFFGQGTRLTVV.

J is TRBJ1-2 and V is TRBV6-5, with a weak D call TRBD1 (6 bases). With 10 bases removed from V and 4 bases from J, the gap between germline ends came to 16 bases. CDR1 MNHEY and CDR2 SVGAGI come from the germline V gene. The CDR3 is made up of 13 amino acids. Here the CDR3 reads CATAQQGIYGYTF. In DNA form, the CDR3 reads TGTGCCACCGCACAGCAGGGGATCTATGGCTACACCTTC.

Ten or more counts support this clone. CDR3 residues: CASSVAGENEKLFF. CDR3 bases: TGTGCCAGCAGCGTAGCCGGGGAGAATGAAAAACTGTTTTTT. This sequence joins TRBV9 and TRBJ1-4; no firm D call. Between the trimmed V and J ends, which lost 0 bases and 5 bases, there was a span of 8 bases. Germline-derived CDR1 and CDR2 are SGDLS and YYNGEE. The CDR3 sequence is 14 residues long.

The rearrangement joins TRBV28 to TRBJ1-3, with TRBD1 matching over 11 bases. Germline values: CDR1 MDHEN, CDR2 SYDVKM. This CDR3 has 15 residues. After removal of 4 bases from V and 2 bases from J, the junction contained 1 base not matched to a gene. CDR3 in DNA: TGTGCCAGCAGTTGGACAGGGGGCACTGGAAACACCATATATTTT. Translation gives CASSWTGGTGNTIYF.

The CDR3 DNA follows: TGTGCCAGCAGCTTATCTGCAGGGGTTGAGCAGTACTTC. This encodes CASSLSAGVEQYF. V usage is TRBV11-3 and J usage is TRBJ2-7; perhaps TRBD1 as D (6 bases). The CDR3 has 13 amino acids. The germline V and J ends were trimmed by 2 bases and 7 bases, with 12 bases remaining between them. Germline V CDR1 and CDR2: SGHNT, YENEEA. The variable domain in full, with the rest retrieved from reference TRBV11-3 and TRBJ2-7, is EAGVVQSPRYKIIEKKQPVAFWCNPISGHNTLYWYLQNLGQGPELLIRYENEEAVDDSQLPKDRFSAERLKGVDSTLKIQPAELGDSAVYLCASSLSAGVEQYFGPGTRLTVT.

This clone was counted once. This CDR3 is CASAAEGMGDTQYF. DNA for the CDR3: TGTGCCAGTGCGGCGGAAGGAATGGGAGATACGCAGTATTTT. The chain joins TRBV19 to TRBJ2-3; unclear D gene. Trimming left V 8 bases short and J 5 bases short, with 17 bases between. The CDR3 spans 14 residues. Germline CDR1 LNHDA, CDR2 SQIVND (reference sequence). Looking up the rest from reference TRBV19 and TRBJ2-3 gives the full variable domain: DGGITQSPKYLFRKEGQNVTLSCEQNLNHDAMYWYRQDPGQGLRLIYYSQIVNDFQKGDIAEGYSVSREKKESFPLTVTSAQKNPTAFYLCASAAEGMGDTQYFGPGTRLTVL.

The chain employs TRBV12-5 and TRBJ2-7, with D possibly TRBD2 on 6 matching bases. V was clipped by 5 bases and J by 0 bases, with 14 bases between them. The CDR3 runs to 15 residues. Germline V gene data show CDR1 as LGHNT and CDR2 as FRNRAP. This chain's CDR3 is CASGQRDSSSYEQYF. CDR3 sequence (DNA): TGTGCTAGTGGTCAAAGGGACTCCAGCTCCTACGAGCAGTACTTC.

This chain joins TRBV15 and TRBJ2-7; 7 bases line up with TRBD1. Germline V CDR1 and CDR2: LNHNV, YYDKDF (reference sequence). The CDR3 sequence is 19 residues long. V gave up 0 bases and J gave up 1 base; unmatched junction bases: 15. The CDR3 coding sequence is TGTGCCACCAGCAGAGAGTTAGGGGGAAGGACAGGCCCTTCCTACGAGCAGTACTTC. Amino acids: CATSRELGGRTGPSYEQYF.

The chain carries TRBV6-1 and TRBJ1-3; 9 bases map to TRBD1. The CDR3 loop spans 16 amino acids. With 2 bases clipped from V and 0 bases from J, the junction kept 2 bases outside the gene matches. Germline loops: CDR1 MNHNS, CDR2 SASEGT. The CDR3, as DNA: TGTGCCAGCAGTGAAAGGGACAGGGTCTCTGGAAACACCATATATTTT. This encodes CASSERDRVSGNTIYF.